The 14 T cell receptor beta chains below come from one sample, sequenced in a study of CD8 T cells in Susac syndrome. Random-hexamer reverse transcription was applied to about 0.5 to 1 ug RNA. TCRdb redid the calling of the immunoSEQ multiplex PCR reads with MiXCR, one entry per CDR3 protein. In the table there are about 120,000 distinct CDR3 sequences, approximately 96% of which are singletons. What was sequenced was CD4+ T cells from PBMCs. The receptors were sampled from a human donor with Susac syndrome.

The chain carries TRBV24-1 and TRBJ2-1; D might be TRBD2 (5 bases). Germline V gene sequence: CDR1 KGHDR, CDR2 SFDVKD. Trimming removed 4 bases from V and 3 bases from J, with 15 bases in between. CDR3 size: 16 residues. As DNA, the CDR3 is TGTGCCACCAGTGACCCCGCAGCGGCCCGCTACAATGAGCAGTTCTTC. Amino acid sequence: CATSDPAAARYNEQFF.

The genes are TRBV12-3 or TRBV12-4 and TRBJ2-7; D not certain. The V end was cut by 0 bases, the J end by 0 bases, with 9 bases between. CDR3 length: 15 residues. Here the CDR3 reads CASSLAPGPSYEQYF. In DNA, the CDR3 is TGTGCCAGCAGTTTAGCGCCTGGCCCCTCCTACGAGCAGTACTTC.

The V call is TRBV4-1, the J call TRBJ2-6; D gene uncertain. CDR1 is MGHRA, CDR2 YSYEKL, per germline. V lost 0 bases and J lost 4, with 13 bases in between. CDR3 length: 17 residues. The CDR3 sequence is CASSQDKRLKGANVLTF. The CDR3 nucleotides are TGCGCCAGCAGCCAAGACAAAAGACTCAAGGGGGCCAACGTCCTGACTTTC.

V usage is TRBV5-4 and J usage is TRBJ2-5, with 10 bases lining up with TRBD1. CDR3 length equals 16 residues. After removal of 0 bases from V and 2 bases from J, the junction contained 4 bases not matched to a gene. The germline CDR1 and CDR2 sequences are SGHNT and YYREEE (reference sequence). The CDR3 DNA is TGTGCCAGCAGCTTGGGTGGGGGACAGGGGCAAGAGACCCAGTACTTC. Translating it yields CASSLGGGQGQETQYF.

V and J are TRBV7-2 and TRBJ2-3; perhaps TRBD1 as D (6 bases). Trimming pared 5 bases from V and 2 bases from J, leaving 17 bases between. Germline V gives CDR1 SGHTA, CDR2 FQGNSA. This CDR3 spans 16 amino acids. CDR3 loop: CASSIDRPGNTDTQYF. The CDR3 nucleotides read TGTGCCAGCAGCATCGACAGGCCGGGGAACACAGATACGCAGTATTTT.

The chain couples TRBV4-2 to TRBJ2-7; D might be TRBD2 (5 bases). This CDR3 has 14 residues. Deletions cut 0 bases from V and 6 bases from J, with 12 bases between. CDR1 and CDR2 from the germline V gene are LGHNA and YNFKEQ. CDR3 in amino acids: CASSQEGLAGEQYF. DNA of the CDR3: TGTGCCAGCAGCCAAGAGGGCCTAGCTGGCGAGCAGTACTTC.

Only one count was recorded for this clonotype. The gene calls are TRBV19 and TRBJ2-7, with 9 bases aligning to TRBD2. V lost 4 bases, J lost 3 bases, and 7 bases stayed unmatched. Per germline, CDR1 LNHDA and CDR2 SQIVND (reference sequence). The CDR3 totals 15 residues. The CDR3: CASSTGAGGVYEQYF. The CDR3 DNA follows: TGTGCCAGTAGTACGGGAGCGGGAGGTGTCTACGAGCAGTACTTC.

This chain uses TRBV12-3 or TRBV12-4 with TRBJ1-5; D is undetermined. CDR3 length: 14 amino acids. V shed 4 bases and J shed 3 bases, with 10 bases lying between them. This CDR3 is CASSSRAFNQPQHF. The CDR3 coding sequence is TGTGCCAGCAGTTCCCGGGCCTTCAATCAGCCCCAGCATTTT.

This chain connects TRBV7-2 to TRBJ1-5, with D hard to call. CDR3 length: 13 amino acids. With 7 bases removed from V and 3 bases from J, the gap between germline ends came to 10 bases. Germline CDR1 SGHTA, CDR2 FQGNSA. The CDR3 nucleotides read TGTGCCAGCATGAGGAGTCTCAATCAGCCCCAGCATTTT. This codes for CASMRSLNQPQHF.

The rearrangement links TRBV3-1 to TRBJ2-1; D call uncertain. Per the germline V gene, CDR1 is LGHDT and CDR2 is YNNKEL (reference sequence). The CDR3 loop spans 15 amino acids. V lost 2 bases to trimming and J lost 7 bases, with 15 bases between them. As DNA, the CDR3 is TGTGCCAGCAGCCAACGGCTAGACCTTACTAATGAGCAGTTCTTC. This codes for CASSQRLDLTNEQFF.

The rearrangement links TRBV5-6 to TRBJ2-7, with 7 bases matching TRBD1. Germline V gene lookup returns CDR1 SGHDT and CDR2 YYEEEE. V lost 2 bases and J lost 6; bases outside the gene matches: 8. The CDR3 contains 14 residues. CDR3 protein: CASSLQGKYFEQYF. The CDR3 region has the DNA TGTGCCAGCAGCTTACAGGGGAAGTATTTCGAGCAGTACTTC.

The chain couples TRBV4-2 to TRBJ2-6; no clear D gene. V was pared by 2 bases and J by 0 bases, with 11 bases between. In germline, CDR1 is LGHNA, CDR2 YNFKEQ. CDR3 length equals 17 residues. For the CDR3, the DNA is TGTGCCAGCAGCCAAAGGACGGTGCTCTCTGGGGCCAACGTCCTGACTTTC. This gives the protein CASSQRTVLSGANVLTF.

The CDR3 coding sequence is TGTGCCAGCAGCCATGCGTACGGGGGGGGCTATGGCTACACCTTC. It is translated as CASSHAYGGGYGYTF. The V and J genes are TRBV4-2 and TRBJ1-2; D possibly corresponds to TRBD1 (5 bases). Trimming cost V 3 bases and J 4 bases, with 15 bases left between them. The germline V gene has CDR1 LGHNA and CDR2 YNFKEQ. This CDR3 comprises 15 residues.

The J gene is TRBJ1-5, the V gene TRBV6-1, with D possibly being TRBD1 (5 bases). The ends were cut back, 6 bases at V and 5 bases at J, with 11 bases in the middle. This CDR3 contains 13 residues. Germline values: CDR1 MNHNS, CDR2 SASEGT. In DNA form, the CDR3 reads TGTGCCAGCAGCCGCACAGGCTATCAGCCCCAGCATTTT. Translating it yields CASSRTGYQPQHF.